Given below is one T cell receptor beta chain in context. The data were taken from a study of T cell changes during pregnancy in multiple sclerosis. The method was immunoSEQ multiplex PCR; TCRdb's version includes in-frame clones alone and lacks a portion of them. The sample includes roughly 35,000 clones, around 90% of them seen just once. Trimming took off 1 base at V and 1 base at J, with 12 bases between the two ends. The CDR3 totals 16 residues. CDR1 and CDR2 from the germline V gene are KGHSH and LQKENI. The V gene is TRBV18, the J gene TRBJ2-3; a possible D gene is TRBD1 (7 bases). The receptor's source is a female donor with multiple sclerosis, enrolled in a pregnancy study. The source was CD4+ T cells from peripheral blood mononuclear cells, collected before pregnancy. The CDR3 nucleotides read TGTGCCAGCTCACCACGTCTCAGGGGGGGCACAGATACGCAGTATTTT. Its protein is CASSPRLRGGTDTQYF.